This T cell receptor beta chain was identified in a study of PD-1 blockade in classical Hodgkin lymphoma. Study information: Nivolumab dosing for patients was 3 mg/kg, administered intravenously every 2 weeks.

Deletions cut 1 base from V and 1 base from J, with 14 bases between. Looked up from germline, CDR1 is KGHSY and CDR2 is FQNENV. This CDR3 is built from 17 residues. To note about this clone: Its cognate antigen is unknown.

General study findings and limits: Complete responders matched newly diagnosed patients in baseline diversity. Relapsed/refractory patients reportedly had lower baseline diversity than newly diagnosed patients.

The patients all showed relapse after autologous stem cell transplantation, while their brentuximab vedotin exposure varied. The protocol was immunoSEQ multiplex PCR, while the TCRdb copy is restricted to in-frame clones and leaves out a portion. The table has 10,000 to 15,000 clones, 91% seen once. This receptor was identified in a human donor with classical Hodgkin lymphoma. The starting material was peripheral blood mononuclear cells (PBMCs), obtained at baseline. The chain is built from TRBV16 and TRBJ1-5; D not resolved. CDR3 loop: CASSQFGSGISNQPQHF. The CDR3 DNA reads TGTGCCAGCAGCCAATTTGGCTCTGGTATCAGCAATCAGCCCCAGCATTTT.